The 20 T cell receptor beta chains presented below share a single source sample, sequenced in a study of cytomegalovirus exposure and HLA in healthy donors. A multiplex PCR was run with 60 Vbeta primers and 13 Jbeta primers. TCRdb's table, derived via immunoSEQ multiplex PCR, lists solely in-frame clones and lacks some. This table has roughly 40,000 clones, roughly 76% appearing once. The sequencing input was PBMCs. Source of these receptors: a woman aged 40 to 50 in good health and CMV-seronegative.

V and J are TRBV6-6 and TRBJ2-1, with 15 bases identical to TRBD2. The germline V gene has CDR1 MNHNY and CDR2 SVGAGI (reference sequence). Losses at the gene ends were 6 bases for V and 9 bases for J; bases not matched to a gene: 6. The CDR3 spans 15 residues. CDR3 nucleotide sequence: TGTGCCAGCAGCGCTGAGGGACTAGCGGGGGGTGAGCAGTTCTTC. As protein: CASSAEGLAGGEQFF.

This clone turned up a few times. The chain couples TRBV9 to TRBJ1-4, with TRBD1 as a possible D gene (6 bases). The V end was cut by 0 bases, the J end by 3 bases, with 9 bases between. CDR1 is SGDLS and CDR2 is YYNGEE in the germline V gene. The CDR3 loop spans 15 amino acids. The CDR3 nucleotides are TGTGCCAGCAGCGTAGCGGCAGGGGCTAATGAAAAACTGTTTTTT. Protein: CASSVAAGANEKLFF.

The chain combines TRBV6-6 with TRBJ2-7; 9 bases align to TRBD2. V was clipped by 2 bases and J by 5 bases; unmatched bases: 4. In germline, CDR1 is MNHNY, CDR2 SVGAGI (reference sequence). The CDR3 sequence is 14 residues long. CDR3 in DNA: TGTGCCAGCAGTTACCTAGCTAGCGGGGACGAGCAGTACTTC. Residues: CASSYLASGDEQYF.

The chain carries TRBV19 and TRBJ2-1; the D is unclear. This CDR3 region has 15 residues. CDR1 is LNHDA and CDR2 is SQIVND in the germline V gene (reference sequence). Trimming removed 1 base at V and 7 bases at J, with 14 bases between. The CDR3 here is CASSIVPRSVNEQFF. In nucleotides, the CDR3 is TGTGCCAGTAGTATAGTCCCCCGGAGCGTTAATGAGCAGTTCTTC.

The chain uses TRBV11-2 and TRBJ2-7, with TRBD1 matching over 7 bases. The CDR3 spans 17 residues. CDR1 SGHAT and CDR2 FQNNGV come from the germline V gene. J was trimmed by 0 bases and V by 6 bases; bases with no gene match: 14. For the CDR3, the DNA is TGTGCCAGCAGTACTCAAGGGGGCCGGGTAAGCTCCTACGAGCAGTACTTC. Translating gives CASSTQGGRVSSYEQYF.

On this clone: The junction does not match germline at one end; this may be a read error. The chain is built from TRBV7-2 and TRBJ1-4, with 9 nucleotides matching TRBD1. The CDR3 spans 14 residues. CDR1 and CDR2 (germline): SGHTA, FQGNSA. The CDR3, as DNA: TGTGCCAGCAACTTAGGGACAGGGTCTGAAAAACTGTTTTTT. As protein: CASNLGTGSEKLFF.

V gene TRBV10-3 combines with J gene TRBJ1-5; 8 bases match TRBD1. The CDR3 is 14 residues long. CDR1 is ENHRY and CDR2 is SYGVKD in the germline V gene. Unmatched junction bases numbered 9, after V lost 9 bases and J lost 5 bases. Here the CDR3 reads CAMGTGQDDQPQHF. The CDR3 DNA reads TGTGCCATGGGAACGGGACAGGACGATCAGCCCCAGCATTTT.

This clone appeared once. The CDR3 here is CASRQDRHPEAFF. The CDR3 DNA follows: TGTGCCAGCAGACAAGACAGGCACCCTGAAGCTTTCTTT. The chain combines TRBV2 with TRBJ1-1, with D possibly being TRBD1 (6 bases). Germline V CDR1 and CDR2: SNHLY, FYNNEI. Trimming cost V 6 bases and J 6 bases, with 14 bases left between them. There are 13 residues in the CDR3.

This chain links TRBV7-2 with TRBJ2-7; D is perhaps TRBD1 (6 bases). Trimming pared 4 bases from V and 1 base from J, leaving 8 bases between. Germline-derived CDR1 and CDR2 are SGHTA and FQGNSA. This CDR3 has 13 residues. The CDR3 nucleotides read TGTGCCAGCAGCTCTAGGGGGTCCTACGAGCAGTACTTC. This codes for CASSSRGSYEQYF.

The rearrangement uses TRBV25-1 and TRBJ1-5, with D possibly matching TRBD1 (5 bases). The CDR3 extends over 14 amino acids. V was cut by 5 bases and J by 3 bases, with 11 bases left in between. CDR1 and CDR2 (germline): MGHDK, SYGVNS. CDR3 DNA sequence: TGTGCCAGCAGTCAAGACAGTGACAATCAGCCCCAGCATTTT. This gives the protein CASSQDSDNQPQHF.

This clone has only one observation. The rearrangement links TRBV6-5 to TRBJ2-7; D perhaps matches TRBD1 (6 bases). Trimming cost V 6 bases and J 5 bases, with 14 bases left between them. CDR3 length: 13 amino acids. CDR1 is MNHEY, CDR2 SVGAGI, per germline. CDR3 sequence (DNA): TGTGCCAGCAGAGGGACAAAACGCGACGAGCAGTACTTC. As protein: CASRGTKRDEQYF.

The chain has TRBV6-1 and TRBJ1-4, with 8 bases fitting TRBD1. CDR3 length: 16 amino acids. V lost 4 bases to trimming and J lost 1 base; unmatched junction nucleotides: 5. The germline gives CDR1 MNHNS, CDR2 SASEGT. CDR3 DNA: TGTGCCAGCAGTGTACAGGGGGGTCGAACTAATGAAAAACTGTTTTTT. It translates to CASSVQGGRTNEKLFF.

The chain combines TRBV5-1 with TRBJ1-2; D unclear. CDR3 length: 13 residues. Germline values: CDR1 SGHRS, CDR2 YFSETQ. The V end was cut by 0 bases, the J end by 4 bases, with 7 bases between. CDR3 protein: CASSLDTVYGYTF. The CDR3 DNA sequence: TGCGCCAGCAGCTTGGACACAGTCTATGGCTACACCTTC.

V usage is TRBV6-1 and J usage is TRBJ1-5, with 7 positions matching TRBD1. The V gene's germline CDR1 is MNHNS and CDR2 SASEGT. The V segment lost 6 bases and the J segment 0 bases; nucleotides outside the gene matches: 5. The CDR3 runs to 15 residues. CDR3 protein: CASRVGQFSNQPQHF. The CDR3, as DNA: TGTGCCAGCAGAGTGGGACAGTTTAGCAATCAGCCCCAGCATTTT.

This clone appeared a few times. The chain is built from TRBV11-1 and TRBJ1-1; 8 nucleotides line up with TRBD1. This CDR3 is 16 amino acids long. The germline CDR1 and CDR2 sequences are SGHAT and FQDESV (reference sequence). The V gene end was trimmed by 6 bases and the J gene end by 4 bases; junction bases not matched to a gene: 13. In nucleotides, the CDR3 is TGTGCCAGCAGTCTGACGACAGGGGAAGGTAGCACTGAAGCTTTCTTT. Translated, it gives CASSLTTGEGSTEAFF.

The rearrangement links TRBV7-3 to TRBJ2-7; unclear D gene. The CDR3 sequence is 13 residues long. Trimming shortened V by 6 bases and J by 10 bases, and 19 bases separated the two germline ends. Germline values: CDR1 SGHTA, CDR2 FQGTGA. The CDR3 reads CASSQVHSTPQYF. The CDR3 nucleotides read TGTGCCAGCAGTCAAGTCCACTCTACTCCCCAGTACTTC.

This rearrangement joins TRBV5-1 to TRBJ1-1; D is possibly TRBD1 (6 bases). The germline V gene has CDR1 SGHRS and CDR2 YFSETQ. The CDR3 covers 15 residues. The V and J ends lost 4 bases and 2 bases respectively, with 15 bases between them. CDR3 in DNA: TGCGCCAGCAGCCGCGCAGGGGCTTTTAACACTGAAGCTTTCTTT. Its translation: CASSRAGAFNTEAFF.

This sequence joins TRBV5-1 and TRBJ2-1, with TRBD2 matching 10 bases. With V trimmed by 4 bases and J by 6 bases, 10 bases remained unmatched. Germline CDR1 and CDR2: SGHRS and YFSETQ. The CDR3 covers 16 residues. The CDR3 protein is CASSNRPSSGGNEQFF. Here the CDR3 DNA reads TGCGCCAGCAGCAACCGTCCTTCTAGCGGGGGCAATGAGCAGTTCTTC.

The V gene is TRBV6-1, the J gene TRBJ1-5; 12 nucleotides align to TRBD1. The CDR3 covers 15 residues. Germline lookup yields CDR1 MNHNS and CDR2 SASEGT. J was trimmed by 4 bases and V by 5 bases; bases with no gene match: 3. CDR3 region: CASSPGQGANQPQHF. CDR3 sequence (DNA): TGTGCCAGCAGTCCGGGACAGGGGGCGAATCAGCCCCAGCATTTT.

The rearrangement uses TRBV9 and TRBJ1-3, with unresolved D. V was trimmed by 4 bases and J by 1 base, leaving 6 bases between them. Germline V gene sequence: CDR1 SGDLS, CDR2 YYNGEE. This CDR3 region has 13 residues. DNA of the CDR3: TGTGCCAGCAGCCCCTTGTCTGGAAACACCATATATTTT. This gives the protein CASSPLSGNTIYF. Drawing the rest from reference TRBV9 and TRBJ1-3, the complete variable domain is DSGVTQTPKHLITATGQRVTLRCSPRSGDLSVYWYQQSLDQGLQFLIQYYNGEERAKGNILERFSAQQFPDLHSELNLSSLELGDSALYFCASSPLSGNTIYFGEGSWLTVV.